The 14 T cell receptor beta chains presented below share a single source sample, sequenced in a study of T cell repertoires in cytomegalovirus infection. TCRdb reprocessed the reads with MiXCR, giving one entry per CDR3 protein. The table shows hundreds of thousands of distinct CDR3 sequences, with 25% to 30% occurring only once. These receptors lack a known antigen. The sample here was cultured PBMCs, taken from culture after CMV antigen stimulation. The receptors come from a human donor in good health (CMV status not recorded). Some clones in this sample may be carry-over from other donors' samples.

The table lists this clonotype with a few counts. This sequence joins TRBV7-2 and TRBJ2-3; D is ambiguous. This CDR3 has 13 residues. The V gene's germline CDR1 is SGHTA and CDR2 FQGNSA. The V and J ends lost 4 bases and 6 bases respectively, with 11 bases between them. The CDR3 sequence: CASSSQPPDTQYF. The CDR3 region has the DNA TGTGCCAGCAGCTCACAACCCCCGGATACGCAGTATTTT.

This clonotype appeared many times. The rearrangement joins TRBV7-2 to TRBJ2-1; 9 positions agree with TRBD1. CDR1 and CDR2 (germline): SGHTA, FQGNSA. Losses at the gene ends were 5 bases for V and 3 bases for J; bases not matched to a gene: 5. The CDR3 length is 15 residues. The CDR3 is CASSQDRGVYNEQFF. The CDR3 DNA reads TGTGCCAGCAGCCAAGACAGGGGGGTCTACAATGAGCAGTTCTTC.

This sequence joins TRBV6-6 and TRBJ1-5, with 7 bases that match TRBD1. CDR3 length: 14 residues. Germline CDR1 is MNHNY and CDR2 is SVGAGI (reference sequence). The junction had 8 bases not matched to a gene; V was cut back by 6 bases and J by 6 bases. Here the CDR3 reads CASSYDRAGQPQHF. CDR3 nucleotides: TGTGCCAGCAGCTACGACAGGGCAGGTCAGCCCCAGCATTTT.

This clonotype was seen a handful of times. This chain connects TRBV24-1 to TRBJ2-3; 9 bases are shared with TRBD2. V lost 4 bases and J lost 4; bases outside the gene matches: 8. The CDR3 consists of 16 residues. The germline V gene has CDR1 KGHDR and CDR2 SFDVKD. This CDR3 reads CATSDPRVAGADTQYF. Here the CDR3 DNA reads TGTGCCACCAGTGACCCTCGGGTAGCGGGAGCAGATACGCAGTATTTT.

The chain links TRBV7-9 to TRBJ1-1; maybe TRBD1 (5 bases). Trimming left V 1 base short and J 0 bases short, with 15 bases between. The germline gives CDR1 SEHNR, CDR2 FQNEAQ (reference sequence). The CDR3 loop spans 17 amino acids. CDR3 loop: CASSLGSVGLMNTEAFF. The DNA of the CDR3 is TGTGCCAGCAGCTTAGGTTCAGTGGGACTCATGAACACTGAAGCTTTCTTT.

The CDR3 DNA reads TGTGCCAGCAGTTACGCCTACAGGGGAAGAACTGAAGCTTTCTTT. This sequence encodes CASSYAYRGRTEAFF. The gene calls are TRBV6-5 and TRBJ1-1, with TRBD1 identical over 7 bases. After removal of 2 bases from V and 5 bases from J, the junction contained 8 bases not matched to a gene. Germline assignment: CDR1 MNHEY and CDR2 SVGAGI. The CDR3 consists of 15 residues.

The chain couples TRBV20-1 to TRBJ2-7; tentatively, D is TRBD1 (6 bases). V lost 0 bases and J lost 3, with 12 bases in between. Germline V gene lookup returns CDR1 DFQATT and CDR2 SNEGSKA (reference sequence). CDR3 size: 14 residues. The CDR3 nucleotides are TGCAGTGCTAGAGATGAGGCCAGGGGCTACGAGCAGTACTTC. Translation gives CSARDEARGYEQYF.

V gene TRBV6-6 combines with J gene TRBJ2-1, with 7 bases aligning to TRBD1. The CDR3 consists of 11 residues. The V gene's germline CDR1 is MNHNY and CDR2 SVGAGI (reference sequence). V trimming: 6 bases; J trimming: 13 bases; junction bases outside the gene matches: 6. CDR3 nucleotide sequence: TGTGCCAGCAGACGACAGGGCCCACAGTTCTTC. This encodes CASRRQGPQFF.

Ten or more counts support this clonotype. This chain joins TRBV12-3 or TRBV12-4 and TRBJ2-1, with TRBD2 identical over 11 bases. After removal of 5 bases from V and 4 bases from J, the junction contained 4 bases not matched to a gene. The CDR3 has 15 residues. CDR3 protein: CASSRRLAGYNEQFF. CDR3 nucleotide sequence: TGTGCCAGCAGTCGACGACTAGCGGGGTACAATGAGCAGTTCTTC.

This rearrangement joins TRBV20-1 to TRBJ2-7; D perhaps matches TRBD2 (5 bases). Deletions cut 4 bases from V and 2 bases from J, with 15 bases between. The germline V gene has CDR1 DFQATT and CDR2 SNEGSKA (reference sequence). CDR3 size: 14 residues. CDR3 nucleotides: TGCAGTGCTAAAAAACCAGCGGTCCCCTACGAGCAGTACTTC. Protein sequence: CSAKKPAVPYEQYF.

V and J are TRBV28 and TRBJ2-3, with D perhaps TRBD2 (5 bases). The CDR3 is 14 residues long. Germline V lookup: CDR1 MDHEN, CDR2 SYDVKM. V lost 5 bases to trimming and J lost 4 bases, with 13 bases between them. CDR3 amino acids: CASSTTGVPDTQYF. CDR3 bases: TGTGCCAGCAGTACAACCGGGGTGCCAGATACGCAGTATTTT.

Concerning this clonotype itself: Mismatch with germline at one junction end may stem from a read error. The chain combines TRBV7-7 with TRBJ2-3; perhaps D is TRBD1 or TRBD2 (5 bases each). Germline V gene lookup returns CDR1 SSHAT and CDR2 FNYEAQ (reference sequence). CDR3 length: 14 amino acids. CDR3 sequence: CASSQGLPGDTQYF. For the CDR3, the DNA is TGTGCTAGCAGCCAGGGCCTACCGGGGGATACGCAGTATTTT.

This clonotype came up a few times. This sequence joins TRBV11-2 and TRBJ2-5; no clear D. Trimming took off 5 bases at V and 2 bases at J, with 9 bases between the two ends. This CDR3 has 13 amino acids. Germline V gene lookup returns CDR1 SGHAT and CDR2 FQNNGV. The CDR3 loop reads CASSRHLQETQYF. CDR3 in DNA: TGTGCCAGCAGCCGACACTTACAAGAGACCCAGTACTTC.

This clonotype was seen a few times. CDR3 region: CASSPGPTNEKLFF. Here the CDR3 DNA reads TGTGCCAGCAGCCCAGGGCCAACTAATGAAAAACTGTTTTTT. This chain joins TRBV4-2 and TRBJ1-4; perhaps TRBD1 as D (5 bases). Per germline, CDR1 LGHNA and CDR2 YNFKEQ. This CDR3 region has 14 residues. Trimming took off 4 bases at V and 0 bases at J, with 6 bases between the two ends.